Below, one T cell receptor beta chain is given with its context. V was shortened by 0 bases and J by 5 bases, with 12 bases between the two germline ends. CDR3 length: 14 residues. Germline CDR1 reads SGHRS; CDR2 reads YFSETQ. These data belong to a study of Tregs in tolerant kidney transplant recipients. CD4+CD25+CD127- Tregs, CD4+CD25- non-Tregs, CD4 and CD8 cells were sorted. Produced via immunoSEQ multiplex PCR; TCRdb's table is partial and in-frame only. Among about 240,000 clones, roughly four fifths were seen once, and the ten largest hold about 0.64%. Sequenced sample: CD4+ T cells from blood. The chain has TRBV5-1 and TRBJ2-7; possibly TRBD2 for D (6 bases). This sequence originates from a human donor in good health. The CDR3 DNA is TGCGCCAGCAGCTTGGATCCCGGGAGCGACGAGCAGTACTTC. This sequence encodes CASSLDPGSDEQYF.